These T cell receptor beta chains were read from a single sample in a study of T cells in Graves' hyperthyroidism and ophthalmopathy. One entry per CDR3 protein, called by TCRdb with MiXCR from the multiplex PCR reads. The table has 45,000 to 50,000 distinct CDR3 sequences, around half seen once. Sequenced material: peripheral blood or thyroid tissue (not recorded which). The origin of the receptors is a woman in her 50s with Graves' hyperthyroidism. The CDR3 runs from the conserved cysteine through the conserved F or W. Fields, in order: V gene, clone size, J gene, D gene, CDR3 protein, CDR3 DNA. A D gene is named only where the DNA matches it firmly. Rows may omit the clone size; those that give it use once, few, many or a size class.

>TRBV28|few|TRBJ2-3|-
CASSFVDTQYF
TGTGCCAGCAGTTTCGTAGATACGCAGTATTTT
>TRBV18|-|TRBJ1-1|TRBD1
CASSRDRENTEAFF
TGTGCCAGCTCACGGGACAGGGAGAACACTGAAGCTTTCTTT
>TRBV29-1|-|TRBJ1-2|TRBD1
CSAGQGVDYGYTF
TGCAGCGCCGGACAGGGGGTCGACTATGGCTACACCTTC
>TRBV5-6|many|TRBJ1-2|-
CASSLLELYYGYTF
TGTGCCAGCAGCTTGTTAGAGCTCTACTATGGCTACACCTTC
>TRBV2|-|TRBJ2-5|TRBD1
CASSQQGRGETQYF
TGTGCCAGCAGTCAACAGGGGAGAGGAGAGACCCAGTACTTC
>TRBV10-3|few|TRBJ2-3|TRBD1
CAIGATGSPDTQYF
TGTGCCATCGGCGCGACAGGGAGCCCAGATACGCAGTATTTT
>TRBV3-1|many|TRBJ2-7|-
CASSHSSQYEQYF
TGTGCCAGCAGCCATTCTAGTCAATACGAGCAGTACTTC
>TRBV28|many|TRBJ1-2|TRBD1
CASSPTGDNYGYTF
TGTGCCAGCAGTCCCACAGGGGATAACTATGGCTACACCTTC
>TRBV5-4|many|TRBJ1-1|TRBD1
CASSLWGTGLGTEAFF
TGTGCCAGCAGCTTGTGGGGGACAGGGCTAGGGACTGAAGCTTTCTTT
>TRBV9|-|TRBJ2-7|-
CASSEGNSYEQYF
TGTGCCAGCAGCGAGGGCAACTCCTACGAGCAGTACTTC
>TRBV6-1|many|TRBJ2-7|-
CASRGGSTYEQYF
TGTGCCAGCAGAGGGGGATCTACCTACGAGCAGTACTTC
>TRBV30|-|TRBJ2-2|-
CAWSEVAGELFF
TGTGCCTGGAGTGAAGTCGCCGGGGAGCTGTTTTTT
>TRBV5-1|-|TRBJ1-4|TRBD1
CASSSGQEGTNEKLFF
TGCGCCAGCAGCTCGGGACAGGAGGGCACTAATGAAAAACTGTTTTTT
>TRBV7-2|-|TRBJ2-6|TRBD1
CASQGQGSGANVLTF
TGTGCCAGCCAGGGACAGGGCTCTGGGGCCAACGTCCTGACTTTC
>TRBV5-6|many|TRBJ1-6|-
CASSGSGASTSSYNSPLHF
TGTGCCAGCAGCGGTTCAGGGGCCAGCACGAGCTCCTATAATTCACCCCTCCACTTT
>TRBV28|many|TRBJ1-2|TRBD1
CASSLWGQTDGYTF
TGTGCCAGCAGTTTATGGGGACAGACGGATGGCTACACCTTC
>TRBV20-1|-|TRBJ2-7|-
CSARDPSSAYEQYF
TGCAGTGCTAGGGATCCCTCGAGCGCATACGAGCAGTACTTC
>TRBV15|-|TRBJ2-7|TRBD2
CATSTLGGAGVSPYEQYF
TGTGCCACCAGTACCCTTGGCGGAGCGGGAGTTAGCCCCTACGAGCAGTACTTC
>TRBV19|-|TRBJ1-5|TRBD1
CASNRDRGVQPQHF
TGTGCCAGTAACCGGGACAGGGGGGTTCAGCCCCAGCATTTT
>TRBV4-1|few|TRBJ2-3|-
CASSQEGGSHTDTQYF
TGCGCCAGCAGCCAAGAAGGTGGTTCTCACACAGATACGCAGTATTTT
>TRBV10-3|-|TRBJ2-7|TRBD2
CAISESRLAGMDYEQYF
TGTGCCATCAGTGAGTCGCGGCTAGCGGGCATGGACTACGAGCAGTACTTC
>TRBV20-1|-|TRBJ2-5|TRBD2
CSASRTSGRTQYF
TGCAGTGCTTCCAGGACTAGCGGGAGGACCCAGTACTTC
>TRBV29-1|-|TRBJ1-1|-
CSVEDGNTEAFF
TGCAGCGTTGAAGACGGAAACACTGAAGCTTTCTTT
>TRBV20-1|once|TRBJ2-3|TRBD2
CSASNPTSGSTDTQYF
TGCAGTGCTAGTAATCCGACTAGCGGGAGCACCGATACGCAGTATTTT
>TRBV11-1|-|TRBJ1-1|-
CASSPLTHLPGKGGNAEAFF
TGTGCCAGCAGCCCCTTAACCCACCTGCCAGGGAAGGGAGGGAACGCTGAAGCTTTCTTT
>TRBV7-2|-|TRBJ1-5|-
CASSEGDTFGNQPQHF
TGTGCCAGCAGTGAGGGGGACACTTTTGGCAATCAGCCCCAGCATTTT
>TRBV24-1|many|TRBJ1-2|-
CATSDFGRDYGYTF
TGTGCCACCAGTGATTTTGGCAGGGACTATGGCTACACCTTC
>TRBV24-1|many|TRBJ2-5|-
CATSDFGQGGTQYF
TGTGCCACCAGTGATTTTGGGCAGGGAGGGACCCAGTACTTC
>TRBV29-1|-|TRBJ2-7|-
CSVEGGWEQYF
TGCAGCGTTGAAGGGGGGTGGGAGCAGTACTTC
>TRBV6-1|many|TRBJ1-1|-
CASSDSYIWVAEAFF
TGTGCCAGCAGTGATTCATATATTTGGGTAGCTGAAGCTTTCTTT
>TRBV12-3/TRBV12-4|many|TRBJ1-5|-
CASSSGGRNQPQHF
TGTGCCAGCAGTTCCGGGGGTAGAAATCAGCCCCAGCATTTT
>TRBV2|many|TRBJ1-3|-
CASRAGHNSGNTIYF
TGTGCCAGCAGGGCCGGACATAATTCTGGAAACACCATATATTTT
>TRBV28|many|TRBJ1-5|-
CASSWITGNQPQHF
TGTGCCAGCAGTTGGATAACAGGGAATCAGCCCCAGCATTTT
>TRBV29-1|-|TRBJ2-7|-
CSVSMTGPYEQYF
TGCAGCGTCTCGATGACAGGTCCCTACGAGCAGTACTTC
>TRBV7-3|-|TRBJ2-2|-
CASSPQGELFF
TGTGCCAGCAGCCCCCAGGGGGAGCTGTTTTTT
>TRBV6-5|many|TRBJ2-3|TRBD2
CASSYGTSDTDTQYF
TGTGCCAGCAGTTACGGGACTAGCGACACAGATACGCAGTATTTT
>TRBV20-1|-|TRBJ2-2|TRBD2
CSARSGRELFF
TGCAGTGCTCGGAGCGGGAGGGAGCTGTTTTTT
>TRBV5-1|-|TRBJ2-5|-
CASSSGPHQETQYF
TGCGCCAGCAGCAGCGGACCTCACCAAGAGACCCAGTACTTC
>TRBV9|-|TRBJ1-2|-
CASSTDSSPNYGYTF
TGTGCCAGCAGCACAGACAGTTCACCTAACTATGGCTACACCTTC
>TRBV10-3|-|TRBJ1-1|TRBD1
CATRDRAKDNTEAFF
TGTGCCACCCGGGACAGGGCAAAAGATAACACTGAAGCTTTCTTT
>TRBV9|-|TRBJ1-2|TRBD1
CASSLTGLGDGYTF
TGTGCCAGCAGCTTGACAGGGCTCGGAGATGGCTACACCTTC
>TRBV7-2|-|TRBJ2-5|-
CASSLSRGTQYF
TGTGCCAGCAGTTTATCTAGAGGGACCCAGTACTTC